The T cell receptor (beta chain) described here comes from a study of CXCR3 chemokines and chemotherapy response in bladder cancer. TCRdb itself ran the PCR reads through MiXCR, one entry per CDR3 protein. The table lists about 9,000 distinct CDR3 sequences, roughly 23% of them singletons, with around 8.1% in the top ten. This clonotype was seen more than once but under ten times. The receptor was isolated from a human donor with bladder cancer that did not respond to neoadjuvant chemotherapy. Collection took place from a patient whose treatment included neoadjuvant chemotherapy.

DNA of the CDR3: TGTGCCAGCACCCTTACGGAAGCTTTCTTT. Its protein product is CASTLTEAFF. The genes are TRBV2 and TRBJ1-1, with D unresolved. The germline CDR1 and CDR2 sequences are SNHLY and FYNNEI. The CDR3 has 10 amino acids. Deletions cut 7 bases from V and 8 bases from J, with 8 bases between.